These 26 T cell receptor beta chains originate from one sample sequenced in a study of Tregs in tolerant kidney transplant recipients. Only in-frame clones appear in the TCRdb table, and some are missing; sequencing was by immunoSEQ multiplex PCR. This table holds around 61,000 clones, more than 70% found once. Sequenced material: CD4+ T cells from blood. Every receptor here comes from a human donor in good health.

The J gene is TRBJ2-1, the V gene TRBV18, with a possible D match to TRBD1 (6 bases). CDR3 length equals 15 residues. Germline V gene lookup returns CDR1 KGHSH and CDR2 LQKENI. The V end was cut by 2 bases, the J end by 8 bases, with 16 bases between. The CDR3 sequence is CASSPIAQGRDEQFF. CDR3 nucleotides: TGTGCCAGCTCACCAATCGCCCAGGGGCGCGATGAGCAGTTCTTC. The full variable domain, rest sourced from reference TRBV18 and TRBJ2-1, is NAGVMQNPRHLVRRRGQEARLRCSPMKGHSHVYWYRQLPEEGLKFMVYLQKENIIDESGMPKERFSAEFPKEGPSILRIQQVVRGDSAAYFCASSPIAQGRDEQFFGPGTRLTVL.

The V gene is TRBV5-1, the J gene TRBJ2-5; 11 bases line up with TRBD2. CDR1 is SGHRS and CDR2 is YFSETQ in the germline V gene. V shed 7 bases, J shed 3 bases, and the junction held 5 bases outside the gene matches. CDR3 size: 14 residues. The CDR3 sequence is CASAVLAGEETQYF. CDR3 bases: TGCGCCAGCGCCGTACTAGCGGGAGAAGAGACCCAGTACTTC.

The rearrangement links TRBV14 to TRBJ2-7; D is ambiguous. The V and J ends lost 2 bases and 3 bases respectively, with 11 bases between them. Looked up from germline, CDR1 is SGHDN and CDR2 is FVKESK. CDR3 length equals 14 residues. The CDR3 reads CASSQFRLSYEQYF. The CDR3 DNA follows: TGTGCCAGCAGCCAATTTCGACTGAGCTACGAGCAGTACTTC.

This sequence joins TRBV7-2 and TRBJ1-5; 9 nucleotides align to TRBD1. The CDR3 has 14 residues. CDR1 and CDR2 from the germline V gene are SGHTA and FQGNSA. Unmatched junction bases numbered 6, after V lost 5 bases and J lost 7 bases. The CDR3 spells CASSNRQGGQPQHF. CDR3 coding DNA: TGTGCCAGCAGCAACCGACAGGGGGGCCAGCCCCAGCATTTT.

This chain joins TRBV10-3 and TRBJ1-2, with D unclear. CDR3 length: 13 residues. Trimming pared 2 bases from V and 7 bases from J, leaving 11 bases between. Germline assignment: CDR1 ENHRY and CDR2 SYGVKD. The CDR3 DNA reads TGTGCCATCAGTGAGGCGGGAATGGGTGGCTACACCTTC. Translation gives CAISEAGMGGYTF.

V and J are TRBV5-8 and TRBJ1-2, with D perhaps matching TRBD1 (5 bases). Germline assignment: CDR1 SGHTS and CDR2 YDEGEE. V shed 2 bases and J shed 1 base, with 9 bases lying between them. The CDR3 spans 14 residues. CDR3 loop: CASSFETVNYGYTF. CDR3 nucleotides: TGTGCCAGCAGCTTCGAGACAGTTAACTATGGCTACACCTTC.

The chain uses TRBV7-2 and TRBJ2-2; D is undetermined. There are 13 residues in the CDR3. The germline V gene has CDR1 SGHTA and CDR2 FQGNSA. V lost 5 bases, J lost 8 bases, and 12 bases lay in between. For the CDR3, the DNA is TGTGCCAGCAGCCCGAACTTGACAGGGGAGCTGTTTTTT. Its translation is CASSPNLTGELFF.

The chain has TRBV19 and TRBJ2-2, with TRBD2 as a possible D gene (5 bases). Deletions cut 7 bases from V and 1 base from J, with 16 bases between. The CDR3 runs 16 residues. Germline V gene sequence: CDR1 LNHDA, CDR2 SQIVND (reference sequence). In nucleotides, the CDR3 is TGTGCCAGTATAGAAGGGATTGGACTGAACACCGGGGAGCTGTTTTTT. Translation gives CASIEGIGLNTGELFF.

This chain uses TRBV9 with TRBJ2-5; 7 bases are shared with TRBD1. V was pared by 4 bases and J by 4 bases, with 7 bases of the junction left unmatched. Looked up from germline, CDR1 is SGDLS and CDR2 is YYNGEE. The CDR3 loop spans 14 amino acids. CDR3 DNA sequence: TGTGCCAGCAGCCCCGCAGGGGGACGAGAGACCCAGTACTTC. Amino acid sequence: CASSPAGGRETQYF. The full variable domain, its missing parts supplied by reference TRBV9 and TRBJ2-5, is DSGVTQTPKHLITATGQRVTLRCSPRSGDLSVYWYQQSLDQGLQFLIQYYNGEERAKGNILERFSAQQFPDLHSELNLSSLELGDSALYFCASSPAGGRETQYFGPGTRLLVL.

The chain recombines TRBV11-1 with TRBJ1-2, with a tentative D call TRBD1 (6 bases). V was cut by 3 bases and J by 8 bases, with 13 bases left in between. The CDR3 loop spans 13 amino acids. The germline V gene has CDR1 SGHAT and CDR2 FQDESV (reference sequence). The CDR3 is CASSLGASGGYTF. The CDR3 DNA is TGTGCCAGCAGCTTGGGGGCATCGGGAGGCTACACCTTC. Together with reference TRBV11-1 and TRBJ1-2, the CDR3 gives the full variable domain: EAEVAQSPRYKITEKSQAVAFWCDPISGHATLYWYRQILGQGPELLVQFQDESVVDDSQLPKDRFSAERLKGVDSTLKIQPAELGDSAMYLCASSLGASGGYTFGSGTRLTVV.

The chain couples TRBV18 to TRBJ2-4; D gene ambiguous. The V end lost 3 bases, the J end lost 5 bases, and 8 bases lay between the germline ends. The germline gives CDR1 KGHSH, CDR2 LQKENI. CDR3 length: 13 amino acids. The CDR3 here is CASSPIGENIQYF. The CDR3 region has the DNA TGTGCCAGCTCACCGATTGGCGAAAACATTCAGTACTTC.

This chain connects TRBV6-5 to TRBJ2-2, with 8 bases matching TRBD2. After removal of 10 bases from V and 0 bases from J, the junction contained 4 bases not matched to a gene. Germline CDR1 is MNHEY and CDR2 is SVGAGI. The CDR3 totals 14 residues. CDR3 loop: CATKREPNTGELFF. CDR3 coding DNA: TGTGCCACCAAGCGGGAGCCGAACACCGGGGAGCTGTTTTTT.

V usage is TRBV5-6 and J usage is TRBJ2-1; 10 positions agree with TRBD1. The J segment lost 6 bases and the V segment lost 6 bases, leaving 9 bases of the junction unmatched. From germline, CDR1 is SGHDT and CDR2 YYEEEE. The CDR3 runs 15 residues. The DNA for the CDR3 is TGTGCCAGCACCTCGGGACAGGGGTTTTCCAATGAGCAGTTCTTC. Translated: CASTSGQGFSNEQFF.

The gene calls are TRBV6-1 and TRBJ1-5; D is perhaps TRBD1 (6 bases). This CDR3 region has 16 residues. Germline V gene sequence: CDR1 MNHNS, CDR2 SASEGT. V was clipped by 4 bases and J by 5 bases, with 18 bases between them. The CDR3 sequence: CASSGRDTMSYQPQHF. The DNA for the CDR3 is TGTGCCAGCAGTGGTCGGGACACGATGAGCTATCAGCCCCAGCATTTT.

The genes are TRBV7-6 and TRBJ1-4, with 7 bases aligning to TRBD1. Trimming at V came to 5 bases and at J to 10 bases, leaving 13 bases not matched to a gene. CDR1 and CDR2 (germline): SGHVS, FNYEAQ. The CDR3 length is 15 residues. DNA of the CDR3: TGTGCCAGCAGCCACCCGGGACAGAATTTGGGAAAACTGTTTTTT. It yields the protein CASSHPGQNLGKLFF.

This clone has more than one count but fewer than ten. The genes are TRBV9 and TRBJ2-3; D gene unclear. Germline CDR1 is SGDLS and CDR2 is YYNGEE. This CDR3 has 14 residues. Trimming left V 3 bases short and J 1 base short, with 9 bases between. This chain's CDR3 is CASSAIFGTDTQYF. The CDR3 nucleotides read TGTGCCAGCAGCGCTATCTTCGGCACAGATACGCAGTATTTT.

The CDR3 DNA reads TGTGCCAGCAGCCAGAACCCGGGACTAGAATACAATGAGCAGTTCTTC. This gives the protein CASSQNPGLEYNEQFF. The gene calls are TRBV4-2 and TRBJ2-1; 8 positions match TRBD2. After removal of 3 bases from V and 4 bases from J, the junction contained 8 bases not matched to a gene. The CDR3 has 16 amino acids. Germline V gene data show CDR1 as LGHNA and CDR2 as YNFKEQ.

This clone is a singleton in its sample. The chain uses TRBV30 and TRBJ1-6, with a weak D call TRBD1 (5 bases). Between the trimmed V and J ends, which lost 3 bases and 3 bases, there was a span of 9 bases. Germline V CDR1 and CDR2: GTSNPN, SVGIG (reference sequence). The CDR3 is made up of 14 amino acids. CDR3 bases: TGTGCCTGGAGATTGGGGGGCTATAATTCACCCCTCCACTTT. This gives the protein CAWRLGGYNSPLHF.

The J gene is TRBJ2-1, the V gene TRBV7-3; 7 bases are shared with TRBD1. Germline V lookup: CDR1 SGHTA, CDR2 FQGTGA. The CDR3 covers 16 residues. The trim removed 4 bases at V and 5 bases at J, leaving 11 bases unmatched. In DNA form, the CDR3 reads TGTGCCAGCAGCTCCTACAGGGGACGGGGCCACAATGAGCAGTTCTTC. This sequence encodes CASSSYRGRGHNEQFF.

The chain links TRBV2 to TRBJ2-3, with D unclear. CDR3 length: 10 residues. V was trimmed by 0 bases and J by 11 bases, leaving 3 bases between them. CDR1 SNHLY and CDR2 FYNNEI come from the germline V gene. The CDR3 nucleotides are TGTGCCAGCAGTGAAGCGCTGCAGTATTTT. Encoded protein: CASSEALQYF.

Only one count was recorded for this clone. CDR3 DNA: TGTGCCTTAATCAGGGGGACTCCCCTCGAGCAGTACTTC. It specifies CALIRGTPLEQYF. This chain links TRBV30 with TRBJ2-7; possibly TRBD1 for D (7 bases). The CDR3 covers 13 residues. V shed 7 bases and J shed 6 bases, with 19 bases lying between them. CDR1 is GTSNPN and CDR2 is SVGIG in the germline V gene (reference sequence).

J is TRBJ1-4 and V is TRBV9; no definite D call. CDR1 is SGDLS, CDR2 YYNGEE, per germline. The CDR3 is 16 residues long. The V end was cut by 1 base, the J end by 0 bases, with 10 bases between. CDR3 sequence: CASSVRANPTNEKLFF. CDR3 DNA: TGTGCCAGCAGCGTACGGGCGAATCCAACTAATGAAAAACTGTTTTTT.

The V and J genes are TRBV7-2 and TRBJ1-5, with D possibly TRBD1 on 5 matching bases. Trimming left V 2 bases short and J 2 bases short, with 13 bases between. The CDR3 is 16 residues long. Germline CDR1 is SGHTA and CDR2 is FQGNSA. The CDR3 DNA reads as TGTGCCAGCAGCTTATGGGGGAGTAGTGGCAATCAGCCCCAGCATTTT. Its translation: CASSLWGSSGNQPQHF.

The J gene is TRBJ2-4, the V gene TRBV5-6; D gene uncertain. The germline V and J ends were trimmed by 6 bases and 0 bases, with 7 bases remaining between them. CDR1 and CDR2 from the germline V gene are SGHDT and YYEEEE. The CDR3 is 13 amino acids. The CDR3 protein is CASTQVAKNIQYF. CDR3 nucleotides: TGTGCCAGCACTCAGGTAGCCAAAAACATTCAGTACTTC.

The chain is built from TRBV18 and TRBJ2-5; TRBD1 might be the D (5 bases). This CDR3 is built from 13 residues. CDR1 and CDR2 (germline): KGHSH, LQKENI. The V gene lost 3 bases and the J gene lost 4 bases, with 9 bases spanning the gap. CDR3 in amino acids: CASSPARGETQYF. The CDR3 DNA reads TGTGCCAGCTCACCGGCTAGGGGAGAGACCCAGTACTTC.

This clone was detected once. The chain couples TRBV15 to TRBJ2-7; 8 bases agree with TRBD1. The CDR3 covers 17 residues. CDR1 is LNHNV, CDR2 YYDKDF, per germline (reference sequence). The trim removed 3 bases at V and 3 bases at J, leaving 13 bases unmatched. The CDR3 here is CATSRPIGQGQSYEQYF. The CDR3 DNA is TGTGCCACCAGCAGGCCCATCGGACAGGGACAAAGCTACGAGCAGTACTTC.